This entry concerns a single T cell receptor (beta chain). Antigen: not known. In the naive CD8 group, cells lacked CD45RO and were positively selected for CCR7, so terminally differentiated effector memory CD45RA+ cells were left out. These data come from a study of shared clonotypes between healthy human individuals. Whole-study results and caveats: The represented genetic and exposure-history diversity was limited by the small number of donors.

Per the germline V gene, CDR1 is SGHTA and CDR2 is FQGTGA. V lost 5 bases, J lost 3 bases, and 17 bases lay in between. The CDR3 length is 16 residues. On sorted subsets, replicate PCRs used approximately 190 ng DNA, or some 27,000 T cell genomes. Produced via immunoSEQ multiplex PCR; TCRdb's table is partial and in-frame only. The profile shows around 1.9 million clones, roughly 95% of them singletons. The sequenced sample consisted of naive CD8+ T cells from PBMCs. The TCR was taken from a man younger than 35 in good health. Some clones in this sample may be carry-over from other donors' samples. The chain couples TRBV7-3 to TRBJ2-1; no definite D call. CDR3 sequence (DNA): TGTGCCAGCAGCCTGATTGGGCGGACGCACTACAATGAGCAGTTCTTC. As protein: CASSLIGRTHYNEQFF.